A single TCR beta chain is shown here with its context. These data come from a study of blood T cell repertoires in COVID-19. Study background: Sites across the United States, Italy and Spain contributed samples from acute and convalescent COVID-19.

Germline V gene data show CDR1 as MNHEY and CDR2 as SMNVEV (reference sequence). The V gene end was trimmed by 5 bases and the J gene end by 3 bases; junction bases not matched to a gene: 5. The length of the CDR3 is 15 residues. Sequencing was performed with immunoSEQ multiplex PCR; in TCRdb, only in-frame clones are kept and a portion is missing. The sample lists 170,000 or so clones, around 73% occurring once. The rearrangement joins TRBV27 to TRBJ2-5, with TRBD1 identical over 11 bases. This receptor was identified in a woman between 45 and 60 years old who had recovered from COVID-19. The source material was PBMCs or T cells enriched from blood (not recorded which). The CDR3 region has the DNA TGTGCCAGCAGTGTATGGACAGGGGGCGAAGAGACCCAGTACTTC. Encoded protein: CASSVWTGGEETQYF.